This T cell receptor beta chain was profiled in a study of T cells in Graves' hyperthyroidism and ophthalmopathy. Findings and caveats of the study: Appearing also in blood were most of the thyroid clonotypes expanded above 0.001.

Worth noting for this clonotype: What it binds is unknown.

This CDR3 region has 14 residues. Per the germline V gene, CDR1 is SNHLY and CDR2 is FYNNEI. Between the trimmed V and J ends, which lost 11 bases and 8 bases, there was a span of 24 bases. RNA transcripts served as the template for amplifying TCR beta CDR3 regions. First-round RT-PCR targeting the TCR CDR3 was performed with the HTBI primer set. TCRdb analysed the multiplex PCR reads with MiXCR anew, one entry per CDR3 protein. The data hold around 490,000 distinct CDR3 sequences, with approximately 20% observed a single time. The sequence was collected from a man aged 35 to 55 with Graves' ophthalmopathy. Sequencing input: blood. The genes are TRBV2 and TRBJ1-2; D may be TRBD1 (6 bases). Here the CDR3 reads CASSLRGSAKGYTF. CDR3 nucleotides: TGTGCCTCCTCTCTCAGGGGCTCAGCTAAGGGCTACACCTTC.